Below, 22 T cell receptor beta chains from the same sample are listed, as sequenced in a study of shared clonotypes between healthy human individuals. As defined, naive CD8 cells were CD45RO-negative and positively selected for CCR7, with terminally differentiated effector memory CD45RA+ cells excluded. This table comes from immunoSEQ multiplex PCR, and its TCRdb copy is limited to in-frame clones, with some not included. The top ten hold approximately 0.11% of the sample, which has under 700,000 clones, 85% to 95% seen once. Sequencing input: naive CD8+ T cells sorted from blood. These receptors were obtained from a woman aged 25 to 45 in good health.

This clone was recorded only once. The chain uses TRBV5-5 and TRBJ2-7; 11 nucleotides line up with TRBD2. After removal of 2 bases from V and 3 bases from J, the junction contained 4 bases not matched to a gene. In germline, CDR1 is SGHKS, CDR2 YYEKEE (reference sequence). This CDR3 is 15 amino acids long. The CDR3 bases are TGTGCCAGCAGCTTCGGGACTAGCGGAAACTACGAGCAGTACTTC. Its translation is CASSFGTSGNYEQYF.

This chain joins TRBV7-8 and TRBJ2-3; D ambiguous. This CDR3 is built from 16 residues. The germline V gene has CDR1 SGHVS and CDR2 FQNEAQ. V lost 5 bases to trimming and J lost 2 bases, with 17 bases between them. The CDR3 DNA reads as TGTGCCAGCAGCCCCGCGTGGGATAGGATCACAGATACGCAGTATTTT. The encoded protein is CASSPAWDRITDTQYF.

The rearrangement joins TRBV11-3 to TRBJ2-7; D ambiguous. Germline assignment: CDR1 SGHNT and CDR2 YENEEA. This CDR3 comprises 15 residues. V lost 5 bases and J 1 base, leaving 15 bases between the germline ends. The chain's CDR3 is CASSPEPIQSYEQYF. The CDR3 nucleotides read TGTGCCAGCAGCCCAGAGCCCATACAGTCCTACGAGCAGTACTTC.

This rearrangement joins TRBV5-4 to TRBJ2-7; no definite D call. Trimming shortened V by 2 bases and J by 0 bases, and 9 bases separated the two germline ends. This CDR3 region has 14 residues. Germline CDR1 reads SGHNT; CDR2 reads YYREEE (reference sequence). The chain's CDR3 is CASSFDGSSYEQYF. CDR3 DNA: TGTGCCAGCAGCTTTGACGGCAGCTCCTACGAGCAGTACTTC.

The CDR3 protein is CASSLEGSTEAFF. CDR3 sequence (DNA): TGTGCCAGCAGTCTAGAGGGGTCCACTGAAGCTTTCTTT. This rearrangement joins TRBV28 to TRBJ1-1; TRBD1 might be the D (5 bases). V lost 5 bases to trimming and J lost 4 bases, with 11 bases between them. The germline gives CDR1 MDHEN, CDR2 SYDVKM. This CDR3 contains 13 residues.

The gene calls are TRBV27 and TRBJ2-5; perhaps D is TRBD1 or TRBD2 (5 bases each). The end of the DNA aligns better with TRBJ2-7, so the J call may be wrong. The CDR3 has 13 amino acids. Germline CDR1 is MNHEY and CDR2 is SMNVEV (reference sequence). The DNA for the CDR3 is TGTGCCAGCAGCACGGGGCTGCATTACGAGCAGTACTTC. It is translated as CASSTGLHYEQYF.

The chain links TRBV19 to TRBJ2-3, with D tentatively TRBD1 or TRBD2 (5 bases each). This CDR3 is built from 16 residues. Trimming left V 8 bases short and J 4 bases short, with 22 bases between. Germline-derived CDR1 and CDR2 are LNHDA and SQIVND (reference sequence). The chain's CDR3 is CASGGRGVVPPDTQYF. CDR3 DNA: TGTGCCAGTGGGGGTCGAGGGGTTGTGCCACCAGATACGCAGTATTTT.

The V gene is TRBV27, the J gene TRBJ2-3; D is unclear. V lost 2 bases and J 2 bases, leaving 17 bases between the germline ends. Per the germline V gene, CDR1 is MNHEY and CDR2 is SMNVEV (reference sequence). The CDR3 has 17 residues. CDR3 in DNA: TGTGCCAGCAGTTTACAGAGGACCGTCCTGGACACAGATACGCAGTATTTT. Translation gives CASSLQRTVLDTDTQYF.

The chain combines TRBV6-5 with TRBJ2-7; TRBD2 aligns across 12 bases. J lost 4 bases, V lost 5 bases, and 3 bases had no gene match. Germline V gives CDR1 MNHEY, CDR2 SVGAGI. The CDR3 is 14 residues long. The CDR3 region is CASSAGLAGYEQYF. For the CDR3, the DNA is TGTGCCAGCAGTGCGGGACTAGCGGGTTACGAGCAGTACTTC.

The chain has TRBV25-1 and TRBJ2-2, with a tentative D call TRBD1 (7 bases). This CDR3 is built from 16 residues. V was trimmed by 8 bases and J by 2 bases, leaving 18 bases between them. The V gene's germline CDR1 is MGHDK and CDR2 SYGVNS. CDR3 sequence reads: CASGGFDRVNTGELFF. CDR3 nucleotides: TGTGCCAGCGGGGGGTTCGACAGGGTTAACACCGGGGAGCTGTTTTTT.

About this clone: At the DNA level, this CDR3 is encoded by other sequences in the same sample as well. The chain links TRBV28 to TRBJ2-7; weak D call: TRBD2 (5 bases). The V gene lost 3 bases and the J gene lost 2 bases, with 8 bases spanning the gap. Germline V lookup: CDR1 MDHEN, CDR2 SYDVKM. The CDR3 runs to 13 residues. The CDR3 sequence is CASSLSGTYEQYF. Written as DNA, the CDR3 is TGTGCCAGCAGTTTGAGCGGAACCTACGAGCAGTACTTC.

The genes are TRBV28 and TRBJ1-2; possibly TRBD1 for D (6 bases). The CDR3 consists of 13 residues. The V and J ends lost 6 bases and 4 bases respectively, with 12 bases between them. Germline-derived CDR1 and CDR2 are MDHEN and SYDVKM. The CDR3 is CASRKGGFYGYTF. DNA of the CDR3: TGTGCCAGCAGAAAGGGGGGCTTCTATGGCTACACCTTC.

The J gene is TRBJ1-5, the V gene TRBV19, with a tentative D call TRBD1 (5 bases). Per germline, CDR1 LNHDA and CDR2 SQIVND (reference sequence). The CDR3 sequence is 14 residues long. V lost 6 bases and J 5 bases, leaving 14 bases between the germline ends. CDR3 DNA: TGTGCCAGTAGCGTGGGTGGGGGTTATCAGCCCCAGCATTTT. Protein sequence: CASSVGGGYQPQHF.

This chain joins TRBV7-6 and TRBJ1-1; D might be TRBD1 (5 bases). This CDR3 contains 12 residues. V was shortened by 1 base and J by 8 bases, with 8 bases between the two germline ends. Germline CDR1 reads SGHVS; CDR2 reads FNYEAQ. The CDR3: CASSLGQSEAFF. The CDR3 nucleotides read TGTGCCAGCAGCTTAGGACAGTCCGAAGCTTTCTTT.

The table lists this clone with a count of one. The chain joins TRBV6-1 to TRBJ1-6; D call uncertain. This CDR3 has 18 residues. The ends were cut back, 0 bases at V and 0 bases at J, with 12 bases in the middle. Germline values: CDR1 MNHNS, CDR2 SASEGT. The CDR3 sequence: CASSEARSLSSYNSPLHF. The CDR3, as DNA: TGTGCCAGCAGTGAAGCGCGCAGCCTGAGCTCCTATAATTCACCCCTCCACTTT.

J is TRBJ2-3 and V is TRBV29-1; no firm D call. CDR1 and CDR2 (germline): SQVTM, ANQGSEA. The V end lost 0 bases, the J end lost 2 bases, and 27 bases lay between the germline ends. CDR3 length equals 20 residues. CDR3: CSVEDLKVSGVSSFTDTQYF. For the CDR3, the DNA is TGCAGCGTTGAAGATCTTAAGGTTTCTGGGGTCTCTTCCTTCACAGATACGCAGTATTTT.

The gene calls are TRBV7-6 and TRBJ1-1; D remains ambiguous. This CDR3 has 14 amino acids. The V and J ends lost 5 bases and 1 base respectively, with 11 bases between them. The germline V gene encodes CDR1 SGHVS and CDR2 FNYEAQ. For the CDR3, the DNA is TGTGCCAGCAGCCTGGGAACCGGGAACACTGAAGCTTTCTTT. Its translation: CASSLGTGNTEAFF. Full variable domain (rest looked up from reference TRBV7-6 and TRBJ1-1): GAGVSQSPRYKVTKRGQDVALRCDPISGHVSLYWYRQALGQGPEFLTYFNYEAQQDKSGLPNDRFSAERPEGSISTLTIQRTEQRDSAMYRCASSLGTGNTEAFFGQGTRLTVV.

The V gene is TRBV19, the J gene TRBJ1-5, with unresolved D. Germline CDR1 and CDR2: LNHDA and SQIVND (reference sequence). The CDR3 runs to 13 residues. V lost 5 bases to trimming and J lost 7 bases, with 12 bases between them. Written as DNA, the CDR3 is TGTGCCAGTAGTTCCGGGGTTTGGCAGCCCCAGCATTTT. Translation gives CASSSGVWQPQHF.

With regard to this clone: Distinct nucleotide sequences in the sample also encode this CDR3. This sequence joins TRBV7-9 and TRBJ1-5; 9 nucleotides match TRBD1. Germline values: CDR1 SEHNR, CDR2 FQNEAQ (reference sequence). CDR3 length equals 15 residues. V gave up 5 bases and J gave up 2 bases; unmatched junction bases: 4. CDR3 bases: TGTGCCAGCAGCCAACAGGGGGCGGGCAATCAGCCCCAGCATTTT. Protein sequence: CASSQQGAGNQPQHF.

The table lists this clone with a count of one. The rearrangement links TRBV6-1 to TRBJ1-2; D is unresolved. The germline V and J ends were trimmed by 3 bases and 3 bases, with 14 bases remaining between them. This CDR3 comprises 15 residues. Germline lookup yields CDR1 MNHNS and CDR2 SASEGT. CDR3 residues: CASSDAGRVYYGYTF. Here the CDR3 DNA reads TGTGCCAGCAGTGATGCCGGAAGGGTTTACTATGGCTACACCTTC.

With regard to this clone: The same CDR3 is also encoded by other DNA sequences in this sample. This sequence joins TRBV20-1 and TRBJ1-1; D call uncertain. The CDR3 totals 9 residues. Germline V gene sequence: CDR1 DFQATT, CDR2 SNEGSKA (reference sequence). Trimming took 0 bases from V and 7 from J, leaving 0 bases between them. DNA for the CDR3: TGCAGTGCTAGAGATGAAGCTTTCTTT. It is translated as CSARDEAFF.

This clone was recorded only once. The chain joins TRBV7-5 to TRBJ1-4. TRBV7-5 is noted as a pseudogene. CDR3 size: 14 residues. The CDR3 here is CVRSLNHYNEKLFF. For the CDR3, the DNA is TGTGTCAGAAGCTTAAACCACTATAATGAAAAACTGTTTTTT.